These 14 T cell receptor beta chains were sequenced from one sample in a study of cytomegalovirus exposure and HLA in healthy donors (dated 2017 in TCRdb). Library method: the immunoSEQ multiplex PCR assay. For the multiplex PCR, a mixture combining 60 forward primers for TCR Vbeta segments and 13 reverse primers for TCR Jbeta segments was used. TCRdb holds this immuneACCESS table with in-frame rearrangements only. Some clones are missing; in checked studies, unresolved V genes explain under half, and the rest has no known cause. The sample includes over 95,000 clones, with 60% to 80% observed a single time. 8% to 10% of the sample lies in the top ten. Sequenced material: PBMCs. Source of these receptors: a man between 18 and 35 years old in good health and CMV-seropositive.

There are a few counts of this clone. CDR3 amino acids: CAWNDSSYNEQFF. The CDR3 DNA reads TGTGCCTGGAACGACAGCTCCTACAATGAGCAGTTCTTC. V gene TRBV30 combines with J gene TRBJ2-1; perhaps TRBD1 as D (5 bases). Trimming left V 4 bases short and J 0 bases short, with 7 bases between. Germline loops: CDR1 GTSNPN, CDR2 SVGIG (reference sequence). The CDR3 runs 13 residues.

This clone has more than one count but fewer than ten. The V gene is TRBV6-6, the J gene TRBJ2-5; unclear D gene. V was shortened by 2 bases and J by 1 base, with 8 bases between the two germline ends. Germline-derived CDR1 and CDR2 are MNHNY and SVGAGI (reference sequence). The CDR3 sequence is 14 residues long. The CDR3 sequence is CASSYRDVQETQYF. In DNA form, the CDR3 reads TGTGCCAGCAGTTACAGAGATGTCCAAGAGACCCAGTACTTC.

This clone appeared a few times. The rearrangement links TRBV6-4 to TRBJ2-1, with TRBD2 matching 10 bases. The CDR3 extends over 12 amino acids. From germline, CDR1 is MRHNA and CDR2 SNTAGT. Losses at the gene ends were 3 bases for V and 14 bases for J; bases not matched to a gene: 4. The CDR3 nucleotides read TGTGCCAGCAGTGATTCCAGCGGGGGGGAGTTCTTC. Translation gives CASSDSSGGEFF.

V is TRBV25-1 and J is TRBJ2-7; 7 bases are a match to TRBD2. The CDR3 consists of 15 residues. Germline CDR1 is MGHDK and CDR2 is SYGVNS. V lost 10 bases and J lost 3; bases outside the gene matches: 15. CDR3 amino acids: CATSGSGTYNYEQYF. The CDR3 DNA is TGTGCCACCAGCGGAAGCGGGACTTATAACTACGAGCAGTACTTC.

The V and J genes are TRBV7-9 and TRBJ2-6; 7 bases align to TRBD2. The trim removed 3 bases at V and 0 bases at J, leaving 2 bases unmatched. The CDR3 contains 16 residues. In germline, CDR1 is SEHNR, CDR2 FQNEAQ (reference sequence). CDR3 DNA: TGTGCCAGCAGCTTGGGGGGGGGCTCTGGGGCCAACGTCCTGACTTTC. It yields the protein CASSLGGGSGANVLTF.

The chain uses TRBV6-1 and TRBJ2-3; 10 positions agree with TRBD2. The V segment lost 6 bases and the J segment 1 base; nucleotides outside the gene matches: 4. This CDR3 is 15 amino acids long. Germline V CDR1 and CDR2: MNHNS, SASEGT. The CDR3 DNA reads as TGTGCCAGCAGAAGCGGGGGGGTGCGCACAGATACGCAGTATTTT. It encodes CASRSGGVRTDTQYF.

This clone was counted only a few times. This chain joins TRBV6-5 and TRBJ1-6; D call uncertain. V was cut by 10 bases and J by 7 bases, with 20 bases left in between. The CDR3 has 15 amino acids. The germline V gene has CDR1 MNHEY and CDR2 SVGAGI. CDR3 region: CAIVPPVQWNSPLHF. For the CDR3, the DNA is TGTGCCATCGTCCCCCCCGTACAGTGGAATTCACCCCTCCACTTT.

The gene calls are TRBV28 and TRBJ2-2, with 11 bases fitting TRBD2. With 7 bases clipped from V and 4 bases from J, the junction kept 5 bases outside the gene matches. The CDR3 runs 15 residues. Germline V CDR1 and CDR2: MDHEN, SYDVKM. The CDR3 coding sequence is TGTGCCAGCACCGGGACTAGCGGACTCACCGGGGAGCTGTTTTTT. The encoded protein is CASTGTSGLTGELFF.

V usage is TRBV11-2 and J usage is TRBJ2-1; maybe TRBD1 (5 bases). The CDR3 covers 15 residues. In germline, CDR1 is SGHAT, CDR2 FQNNGV. The V gene lost 2 bases and the J gene lost 0 bases, with 8 bases spanning the gap. CDR3 DNA: TGTGCCAGCAGCTTAAGGGGATTCTCCTACAATGAGCAGTTCTTC. Protein: CASSLRGFSYNEQFF. Variable domain in full (rest from reference TRBV11-2 and TRBJ2-1): EAGVAQSPRYKIIEKRQSVAFWCNPISGHATLYWYQQILGQGPKLLIQFQNNGVVDDSQLPKDRFSAERLKGVDSTLKIQPAKLEDSAVYLCASSLRGFSYNEQFFGPGTRLTVL.

The chain has TRBV10-3 and TRBJ2-5; 9 positions agree with TRBD1. CDR3 length: 16 amino acids. Germline V CDR1 and CDR2: ENHRY, SYGVKD. V trimming: 8 bases; J trimming: 4 bases; junction bases outside the gene matches: 14. The CDR3: CAIRNDGTGIPETQYF. The CDR3 nucleotides read TGTGCCATCCGGAACGATGGGACAGGGATCCCAGAGACCCAGTACTTC.

This clone was detected only a few times. The chain uses TRBV15 and TRBJ1-5; possible D gene TRBD1, 6 bases. CDR1 and CDR2 (germline): LNHNV, YYDKDF (reference sequence). CDR3 length equals 12 residues. Trimming took off 11 bases at V and 7 bases at J, with 15 bases between the two ends. CDR3 protein: CAPGGGEQPQHF. The CDR3 region has the DNA TGTGCCCCCGGGGGGGGCGAGCAGCCCCAGCATTTT.

This clone turned up a few times. The V and J genes are TRBV6-6 and TRBJ1-1; D is unresolved. This CDR3 contains 13 residues. The V gene's germline CDR1 is MNHNY and CDR2 SVGAGI (reference sequence). The V end was cut by 6 bases, the J end by 7 bases, with 15 bases between. The CDR3 DNA sequence: TGTGCCAGCAGCCTACGGGAGGGTCTTGAAGCTTTCTTT. Translated, it gives CASSLREGLEAFF.

V usage is TRBV5-4 and J usage is TRBJ1-4, with TRBD1 identical over 8 bases. The length of the CDR3 is 15 residues. Germline lookup yields CDR1 SGHNT and CDR2 YYREEE (reference sequence). Unmatched junction bases numbered 7, after V lost 4 bases and J lost 5 bases. The DNA for the CDR3 is TGTGCCAGCAGCGAGAACAGGGGGATAAATGAAAAACTGTTTTTT. This encodes CASSENRGINEKLFF.

The V and J genes are TRBV7-6 and TRBJ2-2, with D perhaps matching TRBD1 (6 bases). V shed 1 base and J shed 8 bases, with 20 bases lying between them. The germline CDR1 and CDR2 sequences are SGHVS and FNYEAQ. The CDR3 totals 17 residues. The CDR3 coding sequence is TGTGCCAGCAGCTTAGATTTGATTCAGGGGAAGACAGGGGAGCTGTTTTTT. As protein: CASSLDLIQGKTGELFF.